The 10 T cell receptor beta chains below all came from one sample that was sequenced in a study of blood T cell repertoires in COVID-19. Clones were sequenced by immunoSEQ multiplex PCR, and TCRdb holds only the in-frame ones, with some missing. The data show almost 200,000 clones, around four fifths seen once. The specimen was peripheral blood. The receptors shown here come from a man aged 55 to 70 with COVID-19, enrolled during active disease.

The chain has TRBV5-1 and TRBJ2-3, with D hard to call. The CDR3 consists of 15 residues. V dropped 0 bases and J dropped 1 base, with 9 bases sitting between them. The germline V gene has CDR1 SGHRS and CDR2 YFSETQ. The CDR3: CASSLEHRGTDTQYF. CDR3 nucleotide sequence: TGCGCCAGCAGCTTGGAACATCGGGGCACAGATACGCAGTATTTT. Based on the CDR3 plus reference TRBV5-1 and TRBJ2-3, the full variable domain is KAGVTQTPRYLIKTRGQQVTLSCSPISGHRSVSWYQQTPGQGLQFLFEYFSETQRNKGNFPGRFSGRQFSNSRSEMNVSTLELGDSALYLCASSLEHRGTDTQYFGPGTRLTVL.

The CDR3: CASRPAYGVQKLFF. Written as DNA, the CDR3 is TGTGCCAGCAGACCCGCGTACGGGGTACAAAAACTGTTTTTT. This chain uses TRBV2 with TRBJ1-4; D gene unclear. Germline loops: CDR1 SNHLY, CDR2 FYNNEI. This CDR3 region has 14 residues. V lost 6 bases to trimming and J lost 9 bases, with 17 bases between them.

V usage is TRBV12-3 or TRBV12-4 and J usage is TRBJ1-1; a weak D match, TRBD1 (5 bases). The CDR3 consists of 12 residues. V dropped 6 bases and J dropped 5 bases, with 10 bases sitting between them. The CDR3 sequence is CASSSGRTEAFF. In nucleotides, the CDR3 is TGTGCCAGCAGCTCAGGGAGGACTGAAGCTTTCTTT.

The chain couples TRBV5-1 to TRBJ2-1; 11 bases align to TRBD1. The J segment lost 6 bases and the V segment lost 4 bases, leaving 9 bases of the junction unmatched. This CDR3 spans 16 amino acids. Germline CDR1 reads SGHRS; CDR2 reads YFSETQ. The DNA for the CDR3 is TGCGCCAGCAGCGCATACCCGGGACAGGGGGGCAATGAGCAGTTCTTC. Its protein is CASSAYPGQGGNEQFF. The full variable domain, with the rest looked up from reference TRBV5-1 and TRBJ2-1, is KAGVTQTPRYLIKTRGQQVTLSCSPISGHRSVSWYQQTPGQGLQFLFEYFSETQRNKGNFPGRFSGRQFSNSRSEMNVSTLELGDSALYLCASSAYPGQGGNEQFFGPGTRLTVL.

The rearrangement links TRBV27 to TRBJ2-1, with D hard to call. V dropped 3 bases and J dropped 3 bases, with 6 bases sitting between them. Per the germline V gene, CDR1 is MNHEY and CDR2 is SMNVEV (reference sequence). CDR3 length: 13 residues. The CDR3: CASSFASYNEQFF. The CDR3, as DNA: TGTGCCAGCAGTTTCGCCAGCTACAATGAGCAGTTCTTC.

This chain connects TRBV5-5 to TRBJ2-2; no definite D call. This CDR3 comprises 13 residues. Looked up from germline, CDR1 is SGHKS and CDR2 is YYEKEE (reference sequence). Trimming pared 1 base from V and 6 bases from J, leaving 7 bases between. The CDR3 DNA follows: TGTGCCAGCAGCTTGCTGAGCTCCGGGGAGCTGTTTTTT. Encoded protein: CASSLLSSGELFF.

The V gene is TRBV30, the J gene TRBJ1-6, with D tentatively TRBD1 (6 bases). V was pared by 2 bases and J by 7 bases, with 15 bases between. The V gene's germline CDR1 is GTSNPN and CDR2 SVGIG (reference sequence). The CDR3 has 15 amino acids. The CDR3 DNA sequence: TGTGCCTGGAGTCCTCTCAGGGGAGGGAATTCACCCCTCCACTTT. The encoded protein is CAWSPLRGGNSPLHF.

The sample holds one count of this clone. This chain uses TRBV11-3 with TRBJ2-4; 8 positions match TRBD1. Germline CDR1 is SGHNT and CDR2 is YENEEA. The CDR3 extends over 15 amino acids. The V gene end was trimmed by 6 bases and the J gene end by 9 bases; junction bases not matched to a gene: 13. The DNA for the CDR3 is TGTGCCAGCAGTCCAGGGGGCCTTCAAGGCTCCATTCAGTACTTC. Translation gives CASSPGGLQGSIQYF.

The V call is TRBV3-1 (or the pseudogene TRBV3-2), the J call TRBJ2-1; TRBD2 matches 7 bases. The germline V gene has CDR1 LGHDT and CDR2 YNNKEL (reference sequence). CDR3 length: 16 amino acids. V shed 4 bases, J shed 6 bases, and the junction held 12 bases outside the gene matches. CDR3 coding DNA: TGTGCCAGCAGCCCCTTTGGCGGGAGAGAGGGCAATGAGCAGTTCTTC. This translates into CASSPFGGREGNEQFF.

This rearrangement joins TRBV6-5 to TRBJ1-1, with D perhaps matching TRBD1 (5 bases). The CDR3 sequence is 13 residues long. Germline CDR1 MNHEY, CDR2 SVGAGI. V was cut by 8 bases and J by 6 bases, with 16 bases left in between. CDR3 sequence (DNA): TGTGCCAGCCACATAACCAGGGATGCTGAAGCTTTCTTT. As protein: CASHITRDAEAFF.